The 15 T cell receptor beta chains given below trace back to one sample, sequenced in a study of identical twins. One entry per CDR3 protein results from TCRdb running MiXCR on the 5' RACE reads. The sample has under 300,000 distinct CDR3 sequences, more than 12% seen once. Sequencing was performed on memory (CD45RO+) T cells sorted from blood. The receptor source for this set is a woman aged 18-29 years in good health.

This clonotype was counted only a few times. This chain joins TRBV10-3 and TRBJ1-6; tentative D call: TRBD1 (5 bases). The CDR3 extends over 17 amino acids. CDR1 is ENHRY, CDR2 SYGVKD, per germline. Trimming removed 2 bases from V and 2 bases from J, with 13 bases in between. The CDR3 reads CAISERQGGTYNSPLHF. The CDR3 DNA reads as TGTGCCATCAGTGAGAGGCAGGGTGGGACCTATAATTCACCCCTCCACTTT.

The rearrangement links TRBV29-1 to TRBJ2-1, with 9 bases matching TRBD2. This CDR3 region has 13 residues. Germline V gives CDR1 SQVTM, CDR2 ANQGSEA. CDR3 nucleotide sequence: TGCAGTGCGCGGGAGGGCCCCAACAATGAGCAGTTCTTC. It specifies CSAREGPNNEQFF.

The chain combines TRBV10-1 with TRBJ2-1; 15 positions match TRBD2. CDR3 length equals 15 residues. V gave up 2 bases and J gave up 8 bases; unmatched junction bases: 1. Looked up from germline, CDR1 is WNHNN and CDR2 is SYGVQD (reference sequence). The CDR3 nucleotides read TGCGCCAGCAGTGAGGGACTAGCGGGAGGGCATGAGCAGTTCTTC. Its translation: CASSEGLAGGHEQFF.

The chain has TRBV3-1 and TRBJ1-2; D gene uncertain. V lost 1 base to trimming and J lost 3 bases, with 12 bases between them. This CDR3 has 15 amino acids. CDR1 is LGHDT, CDR2 YNNKEL, per germline (reference sequence). This CDR3 is CASSQGQPSYYGYTF. CDR3 nucleotides: TGTGCCAGCAGCCAAGGACAACCTAGCTACTATGGCTACACCTTC.

The chain carries TRBV6-2 or TRBV6-3 and TRBJ1-2; a possible D gene is TRBD1 (5 bases). CDR1 and CDR2 (germline): MNHEY, SVGEGT. V lost 5 bases to trimming and J lost 4 bases, with 14 bases between them. The CDR3 loop spans 14 amino acids. In DNA form, the CDR3 reads TGTGCCAGCAGTAAGCCAGGGCGCGGCTATGGCTACACCTTC. The encoded protein is CASSKPGRGYGYTF.

With regard to this clonotype: A much larger clone sits a single nucleotide away, making a read error possible. This chain links TRBV24-1 with TRBJ1-2; 9 bases align to TRBD1. Looked up from germline, CDR1 is KGHDR and CDR2 is SFDVKD. The length of the CDR3 is 15 residues. V was clipped by 4 bases and J by 2 bases; unmatched bases: 4. This CDR3 is CATSDRGQGNYGYTF. The DNA of the CDR3 is TGTGCCACCAGTGACCGCGGACAGGGGAACTATGGCTACACCTTC.

The V gene is TRBV20-1, the J gene TRBJ2-3; 9 nucleotides agree with TRBD1. J lost 5 bases, V lost 7 bases, and 10 bases had no gene match. This CDR3 region has 14 residues. The germline gives CDR1 DFQATT, CDR2 SNEGSKA (reference sequence). CDR3 amino acids: CSGWGQGSGDTQYF. DNA for the CDR3: TGCAGTGGCTGGGGACAGGGATCCGGAGATACGCAGTATTTT.

CDR3 loop: CASSPTQYTQYF. CDR3 bases: TGTGCCAGCAGTCCAACCCAGTATACGCAGTATTTT. This chain connects TRBV6-2 or TRBV6-3 to TRBJ2-3; D is undetermined. V lost 5 bases to trimming and J lost 7 bases, with 10 bases between them. The CDR3 sequence is 12 residues long. Germline-derived CDR1 and CDR2 are MNHEY and SVGEGT.

The rearrangement uses TRBV20-1 and TRBJ2-5; D not resolved. Trimming left V 3 bases short and J 2 bases short, with 16 bases between. Germline V gene sequence: CDR1 DFQATT, CDR2 SNEGSKA (reference sequence). The CDR3 extends over 15 amino acids. The CDR3 protein is CSARHLVQAQETQYF. Here the CDR3 DNA reads TGCAGTGCTAGGCATCTAGTGCAGGCTCAAGAGACCCAGTACTTC.

The V gene is TRBV15, the J gene TRBJ2-5; 8 nucleotides agree with TRBD2. V gave up 1 base and J gave up 1 base; unmatched junction bases: 8. This CDR3 has 17 amino acids. CDR1 is LNHNV and CDR2 is YYDKDF in the germline V gene (reference sequence). CDR3: CATSRVGGGPSQETQYF. CDR3 bases: TGTGCCACCAGCAGAGTTGGCGGGGGGCCTTCCCAAGAGACCCAGTACTTC. The entire variable domain, with the rest obtained from reference TRBV15 and TRBJ2-5, is as follows: DAMVIQNPRYQVTQFGKPVTLSCSQTLNHNVMYWYQQKSSQAPKLLFHYYDKDFNNEADTPDNFQSRRPNTSFCFLDIRSPGLGDTAMYLCATSRVGGGPSQETQYFGPGTRLLVL.

J is TRBJ2-4 and V is TRBV12-3 or TRBV12-4; 8 bases align to TRBD1. Trimming cost V 6 bases and J 1 base; bases outside gene matches: 5. This CDR3 contains 15 residues. CDR3 residues: CASRPRTGAKNIQYF. In DNA form, the CDR3 reads TGTGCCAGCAGGCCCCGGACAGGGGCCAAAAACATTCAGTACTTC.

The genes are TRBV7-8 and TRBJ2-7; D tentatively reads TRBD1 or TRBD2 (5 bases each). The CDR3 sequence is 14 residues long. CDR1 is SGHVS and CDR2 is FQNEAQ in the germline V gene. The V end was cut by 4 bases, the J end by 5 bases, with 15 bases between. CDR3 DNA sequence: TGTGCCAGCAGCTCCACCGGGACCCACGACGAGCAGTACTTC. Its protein product is CASSSTGTHDEQYF.

This rearrangement joins TRBV7-6 to TRBJ1-1; D might be TRBD1 (5 bases). Trimming removed 2 bases from V and 2 bases from J, with 9 bases in between. The CDR3 runs to 14 residues. From germline, CDR1 is SGHVS and CDR2 FNYEAQ. CDR3 in DNA: TGTGCCAGCAGCTTACGACAGAGAAACACTGAAGCTTTCTTT. It encodes CASSLRQRNTEAFF.

J is TRBJ2-7 and V is TRBV7-2; D is ambiguous. The CDR3 is 15 amino acids. CDR1 is SGHTA, CDR2 FQGNSA, per germline. V lost 2 bases to trimming and J lost 0 bases, with 11 bases between them. The CDR3 loop reads CASSLQDALSYEQYF. Written as DNA, the CDR3 is TGTGCCAGCAGCTTACAGGACGCCCTCTCCTACGAGCAGTACTTC. The entire variable domain, with the rest obtained from reference TRBV7-2 and TRBJ2-7, is as follows: GAGVSQSPSNKVTEKGKDVELRCDPISGHTALYWYRQSLGQGLEFLIYFQGNSAPDKSGLPSDRFSAERTGGSVSTLTIQRTQQEDSAVYLCASSLQDALSYEQYFGPGTRLTVT.

V gene TRBV5-5 combines with J gene TRBJ1-5; 10 bases line up with TRBD1. J lost 2 bases, V lost 4 bases, and 6 bases had no gene match. Germline V gene sequence: CDR1 SGHKS, CDR2 YYEKEE (reference sequence). The CDR3 covers 16 residues. The CDR3 region is CASSPTGTGGNQPQHF. The DNA for the CDR3 is TGTGCCAGCAGCCCTACCGGGACAGGGGGCAATCAGCCCCAGCATTTT.